This T cell receptor beta chain was captured in a study of beta chain features in type 1 diabetes. Study-wide results and caveats: TCRB CDR3s were moderately but significantly shorter in Type 1 diabetes patients in all four CD4+ subsets.

Since all of the isolated RNA was reverse transcribed, expressed TCRB transcripts were what got sequenced. Profiling relied on immunoSEQ multiplex PCR, and the TCRdb table lists in-frame clones only, not all of them. This table holds approximately 57,000 clones, 52% found once. CDR1 is SGHRS and CDR2 is YFSETQ in the germline V gene. V lost 2 bases and J lost 4; bases outside the gene matches: 4. This CDR3 region has 16 residues. About this clone itself: The antigen is undetermined.

The sequence was obtained from a woman in her thirties or forties with type 1 diabetes. V and J are TRBV5-1 and TRBJ2-1; TRBD2 agrees at 12 bases. Specimen: Tregs from blood. CDR3 amino acids: CASSFTSGGSYNEQFF. In DNA, the CDR3 is TGCGCCAGCAGCTTCACTAGCGGGGGGTCATACAATGAGCAGTTCTTC.